These T cell receptor beta chains were read from a single sample in a study of post-analysis software for immune sequencing data. TCRdb redid the calling of the PCR reads with MiXCR, one entry per CDR3 protein. The sample has roughly 540,000 distinct CDR3 sequences; around 36% are singletons. The sequenced sample was blood. The receptors here all came from a girl aged 2-17 years with multiple sclerosis. The CDR3 runs from the conserved cysteine through the conserved F or W. The D gene is left open where the match is weak. Not all rows give a size; the values are once, few, many and, for expanded clones, a class.

length	D	V	J	size	CDR3	DNA
13	-	TRBV10-3	TRBJ1-2	-	CAIPLGTDYGYTF	TGTGCCATTCCTCTCGGGACTGACTATGGCTACACCTTC
14	-	TRBV7-8	TRBJ2-5	-	CASRTGTTQETQYF	TGTGCCAGCAGGACCGGGACGACCCAAGAGACCCAGTACTTC
14	TRBD1	TRBV29-1	TRBJ2-5	few	CSAGDRGFSETQYF	TGCAGCGCGGGGGACAGGGGGTTTTCGGAGACCCAGTACTTC
17	TRBD1	TRBV6-5	TRBJ2-7	-	CAGRSFEGKDRDYEQYF	TGTGCCGGCAGATCCTTCGAGGGAAAAGACAGGGACTACGAGCAGTACTTC
18	TRBD2	TRBV7-2	TRBJ2-3	-	CASSFSGLAGGPGNTQYF	TGTGCCAGCAGCTTCTCAGGACTAGCGGGGGGGCCGGGGAATACGCAGTATTTT
14	-	TRBV5-5	TRBJ1-6	few	CASSRTTAGSPLHF	TGTGCCAGCAGCCGGACTACCGCGGGTTCACCCCTCCACTTT
18	-	TRBV5-1	TRBJ2-3	few	CASSLPPGAGLMADTQYF	TGCGCCAGCAGCTTGCCCCCCGGCGCGGGGCTAATGGCAGATACGCAGTATTTT
14	-	TRBV2	TRBJ2-5	few	CASSQGLLQETQYF	TGTGCCAGCAGCCAGGGCCTCCTTCAAGAGACCCAGTACTTC
18	-	TRBV20-1	TRBJ2-3	once	CSARDTVAGAAPTDTQYF	TGCAGTGCTAGAGATACGGTGGCGGGGGCGGCCCCCACAGATACGCAGTATTTT
15	TRBD2	TRBV5-1	TRBJ2-1	few	CASSITSGAYNEQFF	TGCGCCAGCAGCATAACTAGCGGGGCCTACAATGAGCAGTTCTTC
14	-	TRBV9	TRBJ1-5	few	CASSVGGPNQPQHF	TGTGCCAGCAGCGTGGGCGGGCCCAATCAGCCCCAGCATTTT
13	-	TRBV20-1	TRBJ1-4	few	CSASQRNREKLFF	TGCAGTGCTAGTCAGAGAAATAGGGAAAAACTGTTTTTT
18	TRBD1	TRBV20-1	TRBJ2-3	-	CSARNGQGVDLSTDTQYF	TGCAGTGCTAGAAACGGACAGGGGGTGGATTTGAGCACAGATACGCAGTATTTT
13	TRBD2	TRBV20-1	TRBJ2-1	-	CSAPGLASNEQFF	TGCAGTGCCCCAGGACTAGCTAGCAATGAGCAGTTCTTC
16	-	TRBV15	TRBJ1-2	few	CATSRPPEGANYGYTF	TGTGCCACCAGCAGGCCACCGGAGGGGGCTAACTATGGCTACACCTTC
17	TRBD2	TRBV4-1	TRBJ2-7	few	CASSQDRGGGAENEQYF	TGCGCCAGCAGCCAAGATCGGGGCGGGGGGGCTGAGAACGAGCAGTACTTC
15	TRBD2	TRBV5-1	TRBJ2-7	few	CASSQTSGQPYEQYF	TGCGCCAGCAGCCAGACTAGCGGCCAACCCTACGAGCAGTACTTC
15	TRBD1	TRBV28	TRBJ1-2	-	CASSFFPTGADGYTF	TGTGCCAGCAGTTTTTTCCCGACAGGGGCGGATGGCTACACCTTC
15	-	TRBV4-2	TRBJ2-5	many	CASSQEGPERETQYF	TGTGCCAGCAGCCAAGAAGGACCAGAGAGAGAGACCCAGTACTTC
14	TRBD1	TRBV5-1	TRBJ1-4	-	CASSQGDTNEKLFF	TGCGCCAGCAGCCAGGGGGATACTAATGAAAAACTGTTTTTT
20	TRBD1	TRBV5-1	TRBJ2-6	few	CASTLLGDRGVNSGANVLTF	TGCGCCAGCACCCTCCTAGGCGACAGGGGCGTTAACTCTGGGGCCAACGTCCTGACTTTC
17	-	TRBV4-1	TRBJ2-1	few	CASSQEEEQALYNEQFF	TGCGCCAGCAGCCAAGAGGAGGAACAGGCCTTATACAATGAGCAGTTCTTC
13	-	TRBV7-9	TRBJ2-1	many	CASSLEGSPLQFF	TGTGCCAGCAGCTTAGAAGGTAGCCCCCTGCAGTTCTTC
15	TRBD1	TRBV10-2	TRBJ1-5	-	CASRERQGGDQPQHF	TGCGCCAGCAGGGAACGACAGGGGGGAGATCAGCCCCAGCATTTT
15	TRBD2	TRBV14	TRBJ2-5	few	CASSQTSGGTETQYF	TGTGCCAGCAGCCAGACGAGCGGGGGGACCGAGACCCAGTACTTC
15	TRBD1	TRBV3-1	TRBJ2-1	many	CASSPSGTAYNEQFF	TGTGCCAGCAGCCCCTCTGGGACAGCCTACAATGAGCAGTTCTTC
14	-	TRBV5-6	TRBJ1-1	few	CASSFRGRNTEAFF	TGTGCCAGCAGCTTCCGAGGAAGAAACACTGAAGCTTTCTTT
15	TRBD1	TRBV5-1	TRBJ1-5	-	CASSETGGGNQPQHF	TGCGCCAGCAGCGAGACAGGGGGCGGCAATCAGCCCCAGCATTTT
18	TRBD2	TRBV5-6	TRBJ2-3	-	CASSLAASGEIFTDTQYF	TGTGCCAGCAGCTTGGCGGCTAGCGGGGAGATTTTCACAGATACGCAGTATTTT
15	-	TRBV5-5	TRBJ2-7	-	CASSLAGTLSYEQYF	TGTGCCAGCAGCTTGGCAGGGACCCTCTCCTACGAGCAGTACTTC
13	-	TRBV20-1	TRBJ2-3	-	CSASGGSTDTQYF	TGCAGTGCTAGTGGCGGAAGCACAGATACGCAGTATTTT
14	-	TRBV12-3/TRBV12-4	TRBJ1-1	-	CASRSDTRNTEAFF	TGTGCCAGCAGATCCGACACCCGGAACACTGAAGCTTTCTTT
12	-	TRBV20-1	TRBJ1-3	-	CSARGEANTIYF	TGCAGTGCTAGAGGGGAGGCAAACACCATATATTTT
15	-	TRBV20-1	TRBJ1-4	-	CSARVFGSTREKLFF	TGCAGTGCTAGAGTTTTTGGGTCGACGAGAGAAAAACTGTTTTTT
13	-	TRBV5-1	TRBJ2-1	few	CASSWGGSDEQFF	TGCGCCAGCAGCTGGGGCGGGTCGGATGAGCAGTTCTTC
15	-	TRBV20-1	TRBJ2-5	many	CSARDFRRAQETQYF	TGCAGTGCTAGAGATTTTCGGAGGGCCCAAGAGACCCAGTACTTC
11	-	TRBV10-3	TRBJ2-1	many	CAISDGGEQFF	TGTGCCATCAGTGATGGGGGGGAGCAGTTCTTC
15	TRBD1	TRBV3-1	TRBJ2-7	-	CASSQGGDRFYEQYF	TGTGCCAGCAGCCAAGGTGGGGACAGATTCTACGAGCAGTACTTC
14	-	TRBV12-3/TRBV12-4	TRBJ1-5	-	CASSLAGRAQPQHF	TGTGCCAGCAGTTTAGCGGGACGGGCTCAGCCCCAGCATTTT
11	-	TRBV10-2	TRBJ1-1	few	CASSELGEAFF	TGCGCCAGCAGTGAGTTGGGTGAAGCTTTCTTT
16	TRBD2	TRBV7-9	TRBJ2-3	-	CASSEGLAGRTDTQYF	TGTGCCAGCAGCGAAGGACTAGCGGGGCGCACAGATACGCAGTATTTT
14	TRBD1	TRBV18	TRBJ1-1	few	CASSEGQENTEAFF	TGTGCCAGCTCAGAGGGACAGGAGAACACTGAAGCTTTCTTT
14	-	TRBV12-3/TRBV12-4	TRBJ2-1	few	CASSNAGLNNEQFF	TGTGCCAGCAGCAATGCGGGCCTTAACAATGAGCAGTTCTTC